In this sample, the clone carrying this T cell receptor (beta chain) turned up a few times. Its cognate antigen is unknown. This sample is part of a study of T-cell reconstitution after alpha-beta-depleted transplantation in children. Germline CDR1 reads DFQATT; CDR2 reads SNEGSKA (reference sequence). This CDR3 comprises 14 residues. Trimming took off 5 bases at V and 1 base at J, with 15 bases between the two ends. Construction of the TCRbeta library involved unique molecular identifiers. Each CDR3 protein gets one entry after TCRdb re-called the PCR reads with MiXCR. The sample includes about 1,000,000 distinct CDR3 sequences, 25% to 30% seen only once; the top ten take roughly 31%. Study-level findings and limits: Hyperexpanded clones declined; after one year, newly produced T cells mostly supplied diversity.

The source material was PBMCs, mostly from graft donor cells, sampled 360 days after TCRalphabeta/CD19-depleted stem cell transplant. This TCR came from a boy under two years old who had a stem cell transplant for SCID, so the T cells may come from the graft donor. The genes are TRBV20-1 and TRBJ2-7; possible D gene TRBD2, 5 bases. Here the CDR3 reads CSASDYPGSYEQYF. The CDR3 bases are TGCAGTGCTTCAGACTATCCCGGGTCCTACGAGCAGTACTTC.